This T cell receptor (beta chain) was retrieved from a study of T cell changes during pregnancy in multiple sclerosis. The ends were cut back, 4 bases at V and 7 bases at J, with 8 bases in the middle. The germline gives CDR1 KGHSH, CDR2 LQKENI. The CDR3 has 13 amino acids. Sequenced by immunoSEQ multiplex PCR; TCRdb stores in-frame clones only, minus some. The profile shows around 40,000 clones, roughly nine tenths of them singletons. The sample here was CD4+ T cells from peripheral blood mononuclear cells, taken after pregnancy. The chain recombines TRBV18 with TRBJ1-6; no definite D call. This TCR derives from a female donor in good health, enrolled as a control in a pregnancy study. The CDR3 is CASSLKENSPLHF. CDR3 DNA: TGTGCCAGCTCACTAAAGGAGAATTCACCCCTCCACTTT.